Here is one T cell receptor beta chain with its context. This clonotype has a count of ten or more. Which antigen it targets is not known. No much larger clone is present one base from it, and per-base qualities are unavailable. The data originate from a study of T cell repertoires in cytomegalovirus infection (dated by TCRdb to the late 2010s). For context, the study as a whole: Donor HLA type was relevant to the analysis, as public TCR beta signatures indicated carriage of CMV infection together with the matching HLA type.

The CDR3 sequence holds 16 residues, the cysteine and phenylalanine included. The sequence is cut down to CDR3 DNA, 48 bases in frame from base 1. Via the germline V gene, CDR1 is SGHAT and CDR2 FQNNGV. Trimming costs V 1 base and J 2 bases, and their ends lie 12 bases apart. Broader findings and caveats from the paper: The ex vivo response was dominated by HLA-C-restricted CMV-specific TCR beta clonotypes, and the single most frequent clonotype in two of eight donors was supplied by these HLA-C-restricted clonotypes. Carriers of CMV infection plus the relevant HLA type were discriminated by the cumulative frequency of public TCR beta family members in the study cohort and in an independent roughly 400-donor cohort.

Data came from an Illumina HiSeq 1500. TCRdb reran the public reads through fastp at Q25 and MiXCR, keeping productive beta chains. Rows merge per CDR3 protein into single entries with the most common DNA and genes. The sample table shows roughly 230,000 distinct CDR3 sequences, and under 25% are seen once. The ten largest clones represent around a sixth of the sample. This sequence was found in a human donor in good health (CMV status not recorded). Some clones in this sample may be carry-over from other donors' samples. What was sequenced was CD8+ T cells from PBMCs. The chain joins TRBV11-2 to TRBJ2-1, with TRBD2 as a weak D call on 5 bases. The CDR3 region: CASSLVRTGTYNEQFF. The DNA reads as follows: TGTGCCAGCAGCTTAGTGAGGACGGGGACCTACAATGAGCAGTTCTTC.